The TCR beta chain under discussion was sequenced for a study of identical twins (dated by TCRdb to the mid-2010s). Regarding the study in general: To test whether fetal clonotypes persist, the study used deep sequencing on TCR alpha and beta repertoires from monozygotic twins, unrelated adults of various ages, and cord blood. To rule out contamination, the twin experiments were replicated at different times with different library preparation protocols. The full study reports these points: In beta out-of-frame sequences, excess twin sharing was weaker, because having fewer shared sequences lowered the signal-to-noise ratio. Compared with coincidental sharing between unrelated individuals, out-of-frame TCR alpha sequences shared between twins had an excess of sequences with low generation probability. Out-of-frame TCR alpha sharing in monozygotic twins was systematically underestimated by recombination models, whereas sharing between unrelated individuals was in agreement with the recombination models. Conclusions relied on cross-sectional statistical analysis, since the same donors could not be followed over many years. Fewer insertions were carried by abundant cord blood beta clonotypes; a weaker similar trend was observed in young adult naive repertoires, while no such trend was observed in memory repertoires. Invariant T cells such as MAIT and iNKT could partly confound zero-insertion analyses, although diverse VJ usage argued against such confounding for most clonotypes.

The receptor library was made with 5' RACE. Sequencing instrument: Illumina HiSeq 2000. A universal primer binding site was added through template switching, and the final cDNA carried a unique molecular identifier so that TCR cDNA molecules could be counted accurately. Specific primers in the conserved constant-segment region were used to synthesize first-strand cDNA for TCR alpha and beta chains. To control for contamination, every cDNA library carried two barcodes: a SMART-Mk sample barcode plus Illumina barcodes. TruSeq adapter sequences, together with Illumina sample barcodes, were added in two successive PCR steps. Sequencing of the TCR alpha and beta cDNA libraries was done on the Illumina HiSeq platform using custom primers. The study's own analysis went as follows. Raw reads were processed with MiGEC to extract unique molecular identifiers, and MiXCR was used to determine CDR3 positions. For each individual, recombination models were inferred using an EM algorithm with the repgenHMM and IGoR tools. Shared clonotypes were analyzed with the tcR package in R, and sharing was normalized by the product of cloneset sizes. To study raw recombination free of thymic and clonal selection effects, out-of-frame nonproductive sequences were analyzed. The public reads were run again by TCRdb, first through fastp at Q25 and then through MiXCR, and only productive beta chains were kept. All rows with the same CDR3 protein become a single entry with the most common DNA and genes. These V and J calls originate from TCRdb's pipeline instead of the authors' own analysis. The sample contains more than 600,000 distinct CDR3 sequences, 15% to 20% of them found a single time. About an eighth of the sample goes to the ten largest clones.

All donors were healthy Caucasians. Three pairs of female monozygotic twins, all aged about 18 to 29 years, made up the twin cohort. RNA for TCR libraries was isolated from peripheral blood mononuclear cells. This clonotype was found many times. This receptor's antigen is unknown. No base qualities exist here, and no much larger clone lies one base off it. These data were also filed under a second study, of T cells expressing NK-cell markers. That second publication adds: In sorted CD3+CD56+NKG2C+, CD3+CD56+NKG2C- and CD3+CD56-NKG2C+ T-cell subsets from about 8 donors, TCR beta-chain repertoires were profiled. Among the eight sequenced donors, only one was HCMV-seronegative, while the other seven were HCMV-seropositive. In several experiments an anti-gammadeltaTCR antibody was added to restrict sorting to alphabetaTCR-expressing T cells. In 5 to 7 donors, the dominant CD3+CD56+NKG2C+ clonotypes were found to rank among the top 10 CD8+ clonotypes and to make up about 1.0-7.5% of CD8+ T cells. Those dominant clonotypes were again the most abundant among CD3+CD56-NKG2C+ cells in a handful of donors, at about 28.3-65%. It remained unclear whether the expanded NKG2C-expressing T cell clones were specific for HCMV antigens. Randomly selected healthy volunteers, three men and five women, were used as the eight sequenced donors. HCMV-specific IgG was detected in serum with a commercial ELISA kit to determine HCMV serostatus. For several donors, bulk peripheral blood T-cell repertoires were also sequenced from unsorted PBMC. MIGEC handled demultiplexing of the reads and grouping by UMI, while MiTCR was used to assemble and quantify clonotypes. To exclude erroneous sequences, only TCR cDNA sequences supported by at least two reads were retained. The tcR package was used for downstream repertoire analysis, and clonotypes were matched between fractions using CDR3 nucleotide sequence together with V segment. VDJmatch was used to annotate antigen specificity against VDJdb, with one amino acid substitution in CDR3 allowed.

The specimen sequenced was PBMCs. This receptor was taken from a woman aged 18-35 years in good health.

The DNA sequence is TGCAGTGCTAGGCGTGGGGAGACTGAAGCTTTCTTT. The translation is CSARRGETEAFF. Recombination joined TRBV20-1 with TRBJ1-1; the D segment cannot be called with confidence. Trimming takes 3 bases from V and 5 bases from J, and the germline ends sit 10 bases apart. The CDR3 numbers 12 residues from cysteine through phenylalanine. Only the CDR3 part of the read is kept: 36 bases, read in frame from the first base. CDR1 and CDR2, per the germline V gene (reference sequence), are DFQATT and SNEGSKA.